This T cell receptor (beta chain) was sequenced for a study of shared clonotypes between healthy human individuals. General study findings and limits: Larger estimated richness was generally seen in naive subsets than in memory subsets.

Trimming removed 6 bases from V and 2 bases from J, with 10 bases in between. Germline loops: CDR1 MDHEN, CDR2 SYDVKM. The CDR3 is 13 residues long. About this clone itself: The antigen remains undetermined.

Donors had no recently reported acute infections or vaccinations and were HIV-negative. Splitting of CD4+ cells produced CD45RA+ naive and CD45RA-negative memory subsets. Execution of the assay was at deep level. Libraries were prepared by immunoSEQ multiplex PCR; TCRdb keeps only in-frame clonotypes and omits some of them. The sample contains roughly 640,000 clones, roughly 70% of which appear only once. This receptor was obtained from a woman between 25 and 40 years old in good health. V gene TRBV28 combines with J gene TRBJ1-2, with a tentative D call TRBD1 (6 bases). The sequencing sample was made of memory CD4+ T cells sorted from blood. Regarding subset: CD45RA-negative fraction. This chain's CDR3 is CASRGHSNYGYTF. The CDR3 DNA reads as TGTGCCAGCAGGGGACACTCGAACTATGGCTACACCTTC.